This T cell receptor beta chain was obtained from a study of hypomethylating agent response in myelodysplastic syndrome (TCRdb year 2021). About the full investigation: The hypomethylating agents azacitidine (8 of 11) or decitabine (3 of 11) were used to treat the patients. Among the myelodysplastic syndrome patients in the cohort, 9 were male and 2 were female. Patients had a mean age of roughly 70 +/- 6.9 years, and a diploid cytogenetic profile was the most common. The most frequent mutation was TET2, found in about 45% of the 11 patients. Complete response or hematologic improvement was achieved by six patients, and about five patients were classified as non-responders. Response was defined as complete response or hematologic improvement, and any patient who met neither criterion was considered a non-responder. The paper's findings and limits, for the study overall: The cohort was small, with only 11 patients analyzed. Novel clonotypes were found to emerge more often in responders, whereas more contracted clonotypes were observed in non-responders after treatment. Because the healthy control donors and the MDS patients were not matched by age, the comparison between MDS and healthy samples could have been affected. A possible recognition of novel MDS antigens by the shared GLIPH2 clusters was not confirmed and needs experimental validation. After hypomethylating agent treatment, no significant change in richness, rarefaction diversity or clonality was seen, either across all patients or within response groups.

Library prep was done by the immunoSEQ multiplex PCR assay. Sequencing was run at survey resolution with two replicates of 200 ng each, for a total of roughly 400 ng of DNA per sample. Rearranged TCRB sequences in genomic DNA were detected with the hsTCRB kit using multiplex PCR primers targeting V and J genes. The CDR3 region was amplified in a first PCR of approximately 30 cycles using the QIAGEN Multiplex PCR Kit. A second PCR of about 8 cycles attached sample barcodes and Illumina adapters to each replicate. A QuantStudio 6 together with the KAPA library quantification kit was used to quantify the pooled libraries. Approximately 15 pM of pooled libraries was sequenced on an Illumina MiSeq using 156-cycle single-end reads and a 15-cycle index read. For the original study's pipeline: Of 168,753 unique clonotypes, over 1.5% were flagged by VDJdb annotation as previously reported viral-epitope-specific. Raw reads were processed into normalized, annotated TCRB repertoires with the immunoSEQ Data Assistant and immunoSEQ Analyzer. Clonotype analysis used the immunarch R package version 0.6.5 and BioAnalyzer. Every repertoire was downsampled to the clone count of the smallest repertoire before richness was estimated. Clonotypes were classified as expanded, contracted or novel by Fisher's exact tests, with novel defined as zero frequency before treatment. Significantly changed CDR3 beta sequences were clustered with GLIPH2 using simulation_depth=1000 and kmer_min_depth=3, and CDR3s shorter than five residues were excluded. The table was pulled from immuneACCESS by TCRdb, which kept in-frame rearrangements only. Such tables lose some clones; where checked, under half of the loss comes from unresolved V genes, and the rest has no known cause. That table is the source of V, J and clone size, and D and trimming were worked out from the DNA. The sample data list about 10,000 clones, and 75% to 85% of these were observed just once. 4% of the sample is in the top ten clones.

T-cell subsets were not sorted, so the analysis was performed on bulk bone marrow. TCR beta CDR3 regions were immunosequenced from bone marrow of about a dozen myelodysplastic syndrome patients before and after hypomethylating agent therapy. For longitudinal repertoire tracking, every patient provided one baseline bone marrow and two to three bone marrows collected at different post-treatment timepoints. Genomic DNA was extracted from whole bone marrow, and quality was checked by TapeStation, NanoDrop OneC and PicoGreen assays. Comment on this clone: No cognate antigen has been identified for it. Base qualities are not recorded, but no much larger clone differs from it by a single base.

The material was bone marrow, obtained before or after starting hypomethylating agent treatment for myelodysplastic syndrome (not recorded which). The source of this sequence is a human donor with myelodysplastic syndrome.

In nucleotide form, the sequence is TGCGCCAGCAGCTCGAAAACAGCGTTTTCTGGGGCCAACGTCCTGACTTTC. This is translated as CASSSKTAFSGANVLTF. The rearranged chain carries TRBV5-1 and TRBJ2-6; no confident D gene assignment can be made. The CDR3, from cysteine to phenylalanine, totals 17 residues. The CDR3 DNA has 51 bases and is translated from base 1. In the germline V gene, CDR1 corresponds to SGHRS and CDR2 to YFSETQ. V lost 3 bases and J lost 1 base; the stretch between them is 14 bases long.